These 7 T cell receptor beta chains came from one sample sequenced in a study of blood T cell repertoires in COVID-19. Sequencing used immunoSEQ multiplex PCR; TCRdb keeps in-frame clones, though not all of them. Seen here are around 430,000 clones, just under 90% observed once, and the top ten hold approximately 9.3%. Sequencing input: PBMCs or T cells enriched from blood (not recorded which). These receptors all stem from a woman aged 45-65 years who had recovered from COVID-19.

The chain has TRBV7-9 and TRBJ2-1, with TRBD2 as a possible D gene (7 bases). From germline, CDR1 is SEHNR and CDR2 FQNEAQ (reference sequence). The CDR3 covers 15 residues. V gave up 8 bases and J gave up 7 bases, with 21 bases separating them. The CDR3 DNA is TGTGCCAGCCCCTCCGGGGGGCCCTACGAAAATGAGCAGTTCTTC. This encodes CASPSGGPYENEQFF.

The chain uses TRBV7-6 and TRBJ1-6, with D tentatively TRBD1 (5 bases). V lost 5 bases and J 8 bases, leaving 13 bases between the germline ends. Germline V gene data show CDR1 as SGHVS and CDR2 as FNYEAQ. The CDR3 consists of 14 residues. CDR3 protein: CASSHGTGDSPLHF. CDR3 nucleotide sequence: TGTGCCAGCAGCCACGGGACGGGAGATTCACCCCTCCACTTT.

This rearrangement joins TRBV4-3 to TRBJ1-3, with D uncertain. From germline, CDR1 is LGHNA and CDR2 YSLEER. The CDR3 covers 15 residues. Trimming left V 5 bases short and J 4 bases short, with 15 bases between. CDR3: CASSYQPGSGNTIYF. CDR3 nucleotides: TGCGCCAGCAGCTATCAGCCGGGATCCGGAAACACCATATATTTT.

This sequence joins TRBV30 and TRBJ1-5; D uncertain. Germline CDR1 GTSNPN, CDR2 SVGIG (reference sequence). CDR3 length: 13 residues. V was cut by 4 bases and J by 0 bases, with 7 bases left in between. For the CDR3, the DNA is TGTGCCTGGACGGGAAATAGCAATCAGCCCCAGCATTTT. Translated, it gives CAWTGNSNQPQHF.

The chain couples TRBV19 to TRBJ1-5; weak D call: TRBD1 (5 bases). The germline V and J ends were trimmed by 6 bases and 0 bases, with 12 bases remaining between them. The CDR3 is 15 residues long. Per the germline V gene, CDR1 is LNHDA and CDR2 is SQIVND (reference sequence). The CDR3 DNA follows: TGTGCCAGTAGCATGACAGAATATAGCAATCAGCCCCAGCATTTT. Protein sequence: CASSMTEYSNQPQHF.

This chain links TRBV3-1 (or the pseudogene TRBV3-2) with TRBJ2-3; D gene ambiguous. Germline V gene data show CDR1 as LGHDT and CDR2 as YNNKEL (reference sequence). Trimming took 0 bases from V and 0 from J, leaving 7 bases between them. The CDR3 extends over 15 amino acids. This CDR3 reads CASSQDSHSTDTQYF. CDR3 DNA: TGTGCCAGCAGCCAAGATTCACACAGCACAGATACGCAGTATTTT.

The J gene is TRBJ1-5, the V gene TRBV7-2; no reliable D call. CDR3 length: 18 amino acids. V shed 5 bases and J shed 7 bases, with 27 bases lying between them. Germline V gene data show CDR1 as SGHTA and CDR2 as FQGNSA. CDR3 sequence reads: CASSPRAGLGRGGQPQHF. CDR3 DNA sequence: TGTGCCAGCAGCCCACGAGCCGGTCTCGGCCGGGGAGGCCAGCCCCAGCATTTT.